This T cell receptor beta chain was observed in a study of CD8 T cells in Susac syndrome. Study conclusions and caveats: The study's TCR sequencing and HLA analysis covered a relatively small number of individuals, and the study acknowledged this.

The CDR3 runs to 13 residues. The V and J ends lost 5 bases and 13 bases respectively, with 19 bases between them. Germline V lookup: CDR1 MGHRA, CDR2 YSYEKL. In contrast to the negatively isolated CD8+ and CD4+ T cells, TEMRA cells were FACS-enriched. The RNA input was 0.5 to 1 ug, and it was reverse transcribed with random hexamers. TCRdb used MiXCR to reprocess the immunoSEQ multiplex PCR reads, holding one entry per CDR3 protein. Among 130,000 or so distinct CDR3 sequences listed, roughly 80% were seen once. To note about this clonotype: Its antigen is not identified.

The sequenced sample consisted of CD8+ T cells from PBMCs. The receptor was derived from a human donor with multiple sclerosis. The chain employs TRBV4-1 and TRBJ2-3; D is unclear. The CDR3 here is CASSFSTTGGKYF. CDR3 nucleotides: TGCGCCAGCAGCTTCTCGACGACCGGTGGGAAGTATTTT.